This T cell receptor (beta chain) came from a study of Ad26.COV2.S vaccination and SARS-CoV-2 variants. Study-level information: The study gave Ad26.COV2.S intramuscularly, once or twice 56 days apart. General study points: Vaccine and placebo groups showed comparable non-spike TCR breadth.

Sequencing was performed with immunoSEQ multiplex PCR; in TCRdb, only in-frame clones are kept and a portion is missing. The sample includes over 400,000 clones, about nine tenths of them seen just once. Concerning this clone: The antigen is not known.

The treatment denotes: over 15 received Ad26.COV2.S at low or high dose, single or two shots; 5 received placebo; per-sample allocation not given. At day 63 after the first vaccine or placebo injection, samples were drawn. Aged 18-55 years, donor was enrolled in Boston in about 2020. An Ad26 vector carrying the Wuhan-strain SARS-CoV-2 spike served as the vaccine. The specimen was peripheral blood, collected in a trial of Ad26.COV2.S vaccine versus placebo. The sequence was obtained from a person between 18 and 59 years old who received the Ad26.COV2.S COVID-19 vaccine or a placebo.

The CDR3 region has the DNA TGCAGCGTTGAAGAGCCGGGGTGGGGCACTGAAGCTTTCTTT. Translated: CSVEEPGWGTEAFF. V usage is TRBV29-1 and J usage is TRBJ1-1; D is undetermined. Trimming cost V 0 bases and J 4 bases, with 12 bases left between them. Germline CDR1 SQVTM, CDR2 ANQGSEA. The CDR3 runs 14 residues.